These 32 T cell receptor beta chains came from one sample sequenced in a study of tumor and adjacent non-tumor tissue in lung cancer. This sample's RNA came from whole unsorted tissue. Three rounds of nested PCR, following a modified ARM-PCR protocol, produced the TCRbeta library. TCRdb itself ran the multiplex PCR reads through MiXCR, one entry per CDR3 protein. The sample shows 75,000 to 100,000 distinct CDR3 sequences, about 66% of them seen only once. Material for sequencing was lung tumor tissue. These receptors were obtained from a man between 60 and 70 years old with non-small cell lung cancer.

Notes on this clonotype: A much larger clone sits a single nucleotide away, making a read error possible. This sequence joins TRBV6-2 or TRBV6-3 and TRBJ2-1, with 7 bases lining up with TRBD2. J gave up 2 bases and V 5 bases, and 6 bases lay outside the gene matches. The CDR3 runs 15 residues. CDR1 is MNHEY and CDR2 is SVGEGT in the germline V gene. In nucleotides, the CDR3 is TGTGCCAGCAGTGTAATAGCGGGTACCTACAATGAGCAGTTCTTC. This codes for CASSVIAGTYNEQFF.

CDR3 nucleotide sequence: TGTGTCAGGAGTCGGGGGGGGACTACGCGCTTCCCTGAGCAGTACTTC. It specifies CVRSRGGTTRFPEQYF. The gene calls are TRBV11-3 and TRBJ2-7; 8 positions agree with TRBD2. The germline V gene encodes CDR1 SGHNT and CDR2 YENEEA. The length of the CDR3 is 16 residues. The full variable domain, with the rest looked up from reference TRBV11-3 and TRBJ2-7, is EAGVVQSPRYKIIEKKQPVAFWCNPISGHNTLYWYLQNLGQGPELLIRYENEEAVDDSQLPKDRFSAERLKGVDSTLKIQPAELGDSAVYLCVRSRGGTTRFPEQYFGPGTRLTVT.

DNA for the CDR3: TGTGCCAGCAGTTACCAGGAGCACAATTCACCCCTCCACTTT. This codes for CASSYQEHNSPLHF. The chain links TRBV6-5 to TRBJ1-6; D unclear. Germline CDR1 reads MNHEY; CDR2 reads SVGAGI. V was clipped by 2 bases and J by 7 bases, with 9 bases between them. This CDR3 is 14 amino acids long.

This clonotype showed up many times. The chain is built from TRBV12-3 or TRBV12-4 and TRBJ2-2; D gene unclear. This CDR3 has 15 amino acids. V was trimmed by 5 bases and J by 4 bases, leaving 14 bases between them. CDR3 bases: TGTGCCAGCAGTCCCCACCAGGATCGCACCGGGGAGCTGTTTTTT. Amino acid sequence: CASSPHQDRTGELFF.

As for this clonotype: A junction end diverges from the germline sequence, so it may reflect a read error. The chain uses TRBV20-1 and TRBJ1-1, with 8 bases matching TRBD1. In germline, CDR1 is DFQATT, CDR2 SNEGSKA (reference sequence). CDR3 size: 14 residues. CDR3 protein: CSASTGGMNTGAFF. In nucleotides, the CDR3 is TGCAGTGCTAGCACAGGGGGAATGAACACTGGAGCTTTCTTT.

Remarks on this clonotype: At one end, the junction sequence differs from germline, possibly due to a read error. CDR3 coding DNA: TGCGTCAGCAGACTAGCGGACACAGATACGCAGTATTTT. It specifies CVSRLADTDTQYF. The rearrangement uses TRBV6-5 and TRBJ2-3; 9 bases line up with TRBD2. Germline assignment: CDR1 MNHEY and CDR2 SVGAGI. This CDR3 is 13 amino acids long.

The table lists this clonotype with a few counts. A much larger clone differs from this one at a single base, so this may be a read error. V and J are TRBV5-4 and TRBJ2-2; D may correspond to TRBD1 or TRBD2 (5 bases each). The CDR3 is 15 amino acids. V was shortened by 3 bases and J by 4 bases, with 13 bases between the two germline ends. Germline V lookup: CDR1 SGHNT, CDR2 YYREEE (reference sequence). CDR3 sequence: CASSSTGRSTGELFF. CDR3 sequence (DNA): TGTGCCAGCAGCTCAACGGGGCGGAGCACCGGGGAGCTGTTTTTT.

The V call is TRBV11-3, the J call TRBJ2-7; tentatively, D is TRBD2 (6 bases). The V end was cut by 9 bases, the J end by 13 bases, with 31 bases between. The CDR3 has 15 residues. CDR1 is SGHNT, CDR2 YENEEA, per germline. The CDR3 here is CASRRANGSSYERYF. CDR3 bases: TGTGCCAGTAGGAGGGCTAACGGGAGCTCATACGAGCGATACTTC.

Points on this clonotype: A junction boundary mismatches the germline segment, possibly from a read error. CDR3 protein: CAISIPTGATDEQYF. The CDR3 nucleotides are TGCGCCATCAGCATACCAACCGGGGCCACGGACGAGCAGTACTTC. The V gene is TRBV5-1, the J gene TRBJ2-7, with D perhaps matching TRBD1 or TRBD2 (5 bases each). The CDR3 has 15 amino acids. Germline V gene lookup returns CDR1 SGHRS and CDR2 YFSETQ. Full variable domain (outside the CDR3, taken from reference TRBV5-1 and TRBJ2-7): KAGVTQTPRYLIKTRGQQVTLSCSPISGHRSVSWYQQTPGQGLQFLFEYFSETQRNKGNFPGRFSGRQFSNSRSEMNVSTLELGDSALYLCAISIPTGATDEQYFGPGTRLTVT.

Regarding this clonotype: Since the CDR3 does not end with the conserved phenylalanine or tryptophan, this likely comes from a read error. The chain employs TRBV11-3 and TRBJ2-2; the D gene is possibly TRBD2 (6 bases). Germline CDR1 reads SGHNT; CDR2 reads YENEEA. The CDR3 is 15 amino acids. Written as DNA, the CDR3 is TGTGCCAGCAGCCCTAGCGTAGAGAACACCTGGGAGCTGTTTTCT. Residues: CASSPSVENTWELFS.

To note about this clonotype: At one of its ends the junction is not consistent with the germline gene, which may arise from a read error. This chain uses TRBV12-3 or TRBV12-4 with TRBJ2-7; D not resolved. This CDR3 has 12 amino acids. This CDR3 reads CASSLNNYEQYF. CDR3 in DNA: TGCGCCAGCAGTTTGAACAACTACGAGCAGTACTTC.

About this clonotype itself: As the CDR3 is not closed by the conserved phenylalanine or tryptophan, this likely results from a read error. The chain links TRBV29-1 to TRBJ2-2; TRBD2 matches at 8 bases. The CDR3 has 14 amino acids. J gave up 8 bases and V 5 bases, and 10 bases lay outside the gene matches. Germline lookup yields CDR1 SQVTM and CDR2 ANQGSEA. The CDR3 DNA sequence: TGCAGCGTTAGCAGCGGGAGATTAACTGGGGAGCTGTTTATT. As protein: CSVSSGRLTGELFI.

This clonotype was seen a few times. This clone may be a read error of a much larger clone one base away. The CDR3 nucleotides are TGCGCCAGCAGCCTGCCCGGGACAAGGGTTGGCGGGGAGCTGTTTTTT. Amino acid sequence: CASSLPGTRVGGELFF. V and J are TRBV4-1 and TRBJ2-2, with D perhaps matching TRBD1 (6 bases). Germline V gene lookup returns CDR1 MGHRA and CDR2 YSYEKL. Trimming stripped 4 bases from V and 7 bases from J, with 19 bases between. The CDR3 spans 16 residues.

On this clonotype: It is unclear where the CDR3 begins or ends on the DNA, so no DNA is shown, and the CDR3 is as TCRdb lists it. The chain recombines TRBV7-9 with TRBJ2-4; TRBD1 reflects the table's D call only, with no check against the DNA. The CDR3 sequence runs 20 residues, both termini included. CDR1 and CDR2 (germline): SEHNR, FQNEAQ (reference sequence). CDR3 region: CASSPWGTGTRPLAKNIQYF.

A note on this clonotype: An end of the junction does not agree with germline; a read error may underlie this. The chain carries TRBV6-2 or TRBV6-3 and TRBJ1-5, with TRBD1 identical over 7 bases. This CDR3 comprises 15 residues. Germline V lookup: CDR1 MNHEY, CDR2 SVGEGT. The CDR3 DNA is TGTGCCAGCAGCGACAGGGCCTATAGCAATCATCCCCAGCACTTT. Its protein product is CASSDRAYSNHPQHF.

This clonotype has just one count. The gene calls are TRBV7-2 and TRBJ2-1; 13 bases are shared with TRBD2. The junction had 7 bases not matched to a gene; V was cut back by 5 bases and J by 9 bases. The CDR3 sequence is 15 residues long. From germline, CDR1 is SGHTA and CDR2 FQGNSA. The CDR3 bases are TGTGCCAGCAGCCAAGGACTAGCGGGAGCGTCTGAGCAGTTCTTC. Translated, it gives CASSQGLAGASEQFF.

The chain employs TRBV12-3 or TRBV12-4 and TRBJ1-5; the match to TRBD1 covers 8 bases. J lost 0 bases, V lost 10 bases, and 5 bases had no gene match. The CDR3 is 14 amino acids. This CDR3 reads CANRDRISNQPQHF. CDR3 bases: TGTGCCAACAGGGACAGGATTAGCAATCAGCCCCAGCATTTT.

The genes are TRBV2 and TRBJ2-1; 7 bases align to TRBD2. The CDR3 is made up of 15 amino acids. V lost 2 bases to trimming and J lost 6 bases; unmatched junction nucleotides: 7. CDR1 is SNHLY and CDR2 is FYNNEI in the germline V gene. CDR3 sequence (DNA): TGTGCCAGCAGTGAACAGGGAGGGTATATCAATGAGCAGTTCTTC. Its protein product is CASSEQGGYINEQFF.

Remarks on this clonotype: The junction departs from germline at one end; a sequencing error may be responsible. This rearrangement joins TRBV11-3 to TRBJ2-3, with TRBD2 matching over 13 bases. The CDR3 runs 17 residues. The germline gives CDR1 SGHNT, CDR2 YENEEA. CDR3 protein: CASSLLTSGGGTDTEYF. DNA of the CDR3: TGTGCCAGCAGCTTGCTAACTAGCGGGGGGGGCACAGATACGGAGTATTTT.

To note about this clonotype: A much bigger clone sits one base away, suggesting this may be a read error. The genes are TRBV6-6 and TRBJ1-1, with TRBD1 identical over 9 bases. The CDR3 is made up of 13 amino acids. Germline assignment: CDR1 MNHNY and CDR2 SVGAGI (reference sequence). The CDR3 region is CAISDRGNIEAFF. The CDR3 nucleotides are TGTGCCATCTCCGACAGGGGGAACATTGAAGCTTTCTTT.

This clonotype is termed large. This sequence joins TRBV11-2 and TRBJ2-3, with D unresolved. Trimming removed 6 bases from V and 0 bases from J, with 7 bases in between. This CDR3 is 13 amino acids long. Germline CDR1 reads SGHAT; CDR2 reads FQNNGV. CDR3 sequence reads: CASSFASTDTQYF. CDR3 DNA sequence: TGTGCCAGCAGTTTTGCCAGCACAGATACGCAGTATTTT.

The chain has TRBV28 and TRBJ1-6, with D possibly TRBD1 on 5 matching bases. Deletions cut 1 base from V and 5 bases from J, with 9 bases between. The length of the CDR3 is 15 residues. CDR1 and CDR2 (germline): MDHEN, SYDVKM. The CDR3 DNA sequence: TGTGCCAGCAGTTTATTCGGACAAAATAATTCACCCCTCCACTTT. Protein product: CASSLFGQNNSPLHF.

In the case of this clonotype: The junction does not match germline at one end; this may be a read error. The chain carries TRBV11-3 and TRBJ2-1; 9 nucleotides match TRBD2. CDR3 size: 18 residues. Per germline, CDR1 SGHNT and CDR2 YENEEA. The CDR3 sequence: CTSSLDMRLAASYNEQFF. CDR3 bases: TGCACCAGCAGCTTAGATATGAGACTAGCGGCCTCCTACAATGAGCAGTTCTTC.

There are many counts of this clonotype. This chain links TRBV6-5 with TRBJ1-4, with no clear D. The V and J ends lost 6 bases and 8 bases respectively, with 10 bases between them. This CDR3 spans 12 amino acids. Per germline, CDR1 MNHEY and CDR2 SVGAGI. The CDR3 sequence: CASRGSGEKLFF. Written as DNA, the CDR3 is TGTGCCAGCAGAGGCAGCGGCGAAAAACTGTTTTTT.

The sample holds one count of this clonotype. The CDR3 does not end in the conserved phenylalanine or tryptophan, so this is likely a read error. The V and J genes are TRBV6-2 or TRBV6-3 and TRBJ1-5; the match to TRBD1 covers 7 bases. Per germline, CDR1 MNHEY and CDR2 SVGEGT. This CDR3 has 15 residues. CDR3: CASSRRAGGNQLQHL. The DNA for the CDR3 is TGTGCCAGCAGCCGTCGAGCAGGGGGTAATCAGCTCCAGCATCTT.

This clonotype appeared many times. V gene TRBV12-3 or TRBV12-4 combines with J gene TRBJ1-5; the D gene is possibly TRBD1 (5 bases). Trimming stripped 3 bases from V and 4 bases from J, with 10 bases between. The CDR3 totals 14 residues. The CDR3 bases are TGTGCCAGCAGTTTCCGGACACAGAATCAGCCCCAGCATTTT. Translation: CASSFRTQNQPQHF.

Concerning this clonotype: An end of the junction differs from the germline gene, which may be a read error. The chain recombines TRBV29-1 with TRBJ1-1; no definite D call. This CDR3 comprises 12 residues. CDR1 is SQVTM, CDR2 ANQGSEA, per germline. The CDR3 region is CNSKALNTGAFF. The DNA of the CDR3 is TGCAACTCCAAAGCCCTAAACACTGGAGCTTTCTTT. The whole variable domain, remainder taken from reference TRBV29-1 and TRBJ1-1, is SAVISQKPSRDICQRGTSLTIQCQVDSQVTMMFWYRQQPGQSLTLIATANQGSEATYESGFVIDKFPISRPNLTFSTLTVSNMSPEDSSIYLCNSKALNTGAFFGQGTRLTVV.

The chain links TRBV20-1 to TRBJ1-1, with 12 bases that match TRBD1. Germline V gene sequence: CDR1 DFQATT, CDR2 SNEGSKA (reference sequence). The junction had 10 bases not matched to a gene; V was cut back by 4 bases and J by 4 bases. The CDR3 consists of 16 residues. DNA of the CDR3: TGCAGTGCTACCTGGGACAGGGGGCGCGTTGGCACTGAAGCTTTCTTT. Its translation is CSATWDRGRVGTEAFF.

Of note for this clonotype: Given the absence of the conserved phenylalanine or tryptophan at the CDR3 end, a read error is likely. The limits of the CDR3 on the DNA are not certain, so only TCRdb's listed CDR3 is given. This sequence joins TRBV11-2 and TRBJ2-1; the table gives TRBD1 as D, unverified against the DNA. Germline lookup yields CDR1 SGHAT and CDR2 FQNNGV. The CDR3 is 15 amino acids in total, end residues counted. The CDR3 region is CANSLVLTGDNEQFY.

This clonotype was detected ten times or more. The genes are TRBV4-1 and TRBJ2-3, with 11 bases lining up with TRBD1. This CDR3 comprises 17 residues. Germline V gene sequence: CDR1 MGHRA, CDR2 YSYEKL. V gave up 1 base and J gave up 3 bases; unmatched junction bases: 6. The CDR3 spells CASSQGRGQGATDTQYF. The CDR3, as DNA: TGCGCCAGCAGCCAAGGCCGTGGACAGGGGGCGACAGATACGCAGTATTTT.

V is TRBV20-1 and J is TRBJ1-5; unclear D gene. This CDR3 has 13 residues. Germline V lookup: CDR1 DFQATT, CDR2 SNEGSKA (reference sequence). V was pared by 3 bases and J by 1 base, with 7 bases between. The DNA of the CDR3 is TGCAGTGCTAGCGGGCAAAGCAATCAGCCCCAGCATTTT. It is translated as CSASGQSNQPQHF.

About this clonotype: This could be a read error, since a much larger clone is one nucleotide away. This chain joins TRBV5-1 and TRBJ2-3; 9 positions agree with TRBD1. Germline V lookup: CDR1 SGHRS, CDR2 YFSETQ. The CDR3 covers 16 residues. V lost 4 bases, J lost 1 base, and 7 bases stayed unmatched. CDR3 in amino acids: CASSGWDREGTDTQYF. Here the CDR3 DNA reads TGCGCCAGCAGCGGATGGGACAGGGAGGGCACAGATACGCAGTATTTT.